This entry lists 23 T cell receptor beta chains sequenced from one sample in a study of T cells in Graves' hyperthyroidism and ophthalmopathy (dated by TCRdb to between 2017 and 2020). Preparation of the library involved multiplex PCR. Sequencing relied on an Illumina HiSeq 2000. The TCR beta CDR3 regions were amplified from RNA transcripts. The first round of RT-PCR for the TCR CDR3 was performed with the HTBI primer set and the Qiagen OneStep RT-PCR kit. TCRdb reran the public reads through fastp at Q25 and MiXCR, keeping productive beta chains. Each CDR3 protein gets just one entry, which takes the most common genes and DNA from the rows behind it. For this sample there are hundreds of thousands of distinct CDR3 sequences; approximately 40% appear just once. The ten most abundant clones make up about 8.9% of the sample. The material sequenced was blood. Receptors were obtained from a man aged 18-30 years with Graves' hyperthyroidism.

Many counts were recorded for this clonotype. The chain combines TRBV2 with TRBJ1-6; D gene uncertain. Trimming shortened V by 4 bases and J by 10 bases, and 20 bases separated the two germline ends. Germline-derived CDR1 and CDR2 are SNHLY and FYNNEI. The CDR3 has 16 residues. This CDR3 is CASSGGWTSGNSPLHF. The CDR3 nucleotides are TGTGCCAGCAGTGGGGGTTGGACGTCGGGGAACTCACCCCTCCACTTT.

Ten or more counts support this clonotype. The rearrangement joins TRBV19 to TRBJ1-3; D is unclear. CDR3 length equals 13 residues. The germline V gene encodes CDR1 LNHDA and CDR2 SQIVND (reference sequence). V was trimmed by 8 bases and J by 2 bases, leaving 10 bases between them. The CDR3 reads CASHTGTGNTIYF. CDR3 bases: TGTGCCAGTCATACGGGGACTGGAAACACCATATATTTT.

This chain joins TRBV12-3 or TRBV12-4 and TRBJ1-5; D is unclear. V lost 7 bases and J lost 7, with 14 bases in between. This CDR3 is 13 amino acids long. In DNA form, the CDR3 reads TGTGCCAGCACCTCCGGATACAACCAGCCCCAGCATTTT. It yields the protein CASTSGYNQPQHF.

V and J are TRBV12-3 or TRBV12-4 and TRBJ2-7; possibly TRBD1 for D (6 bases). The CDR3 totals 14 residues. The V end lost 6 bases, the J end lost 4 bases, and 16 bases lay between the germline ends. CDR3 in amino acids: CASSTPGQAYEQYF. DNA of the CDR3: TGTGCCAGCAGCACACCGGGACAAGCTTACGAGCAGTACTTC.

The genes are TRBV13 and TRBJ2-5; 10 nucleotides align to TRBD2. With 8 bases clipped from V and 2 bases from J, the junction kept 5 bases outside the gene matches. Germline CDR1 PRHDT, CDR2 FYEKMQ (reference sequence). This CDR3 has 14 residues. The CDR3 DNA is TGTGCCAGCGAGGTTAGCGGGGGGCAAGAGACCCAGTACTTC. Protein product: CASEVSGGQETQYF.

This clonotype has ten or more counts. CDR3 DNA sequence: TGTGCCAGCAGTGAAGAGGGGTCCTATGGCTACACCTTC. It yields the protein CASSEEGSYGYTF. The gene calls are TRBV2 and TRBJ1-2; TRBD1 might be the D (5 bases). Germline loops: CDR1 SNHLY, CDR2 FYNNEI. The CDR3 consists of 13 residues. V lost 1 base to trimming and J lost 4 bases, with 7 bases between them. Based on the CDR3 plus reference TRBV2 and TRBJ1-2, the full variable domain is EPEVTQTPSHQVTQMGQEVILRCVPISNHLYFYWYRQILGQKVEFLVSFYNNEISEKSEIFDDQFSVERPDGSNFTLKIRSTKLEDSAMYFCASSEEGSYGYTFGSGTRLTVV.

The chain couples TRBV5-1 to TRBJ2-5; no firm D call. The CDR3 sequence is 14 residues long. The germline V gene encodes CDR1 SGHRS and CDR2 YFSETQ. Trimming removed 4 bases from V and 5 bases from J, with 15 bases in between. This CDR3 reads CASSLGGVWETQYF. CDR3 in DNA: TGCGCCAGCAGCCTAGGCGGAGTATGGGAGACCCAGTACTTC.

This clonotype was seen many times. The chain joins TRBV29-1 to TRBJ1-2; TRBD1 matches at 10 bases. CDR1 SQVTM and CDR2 ANQGSEA come from the germline V gene. The CDR3 covers 13 residues. Germline trimming cut 6 bases from V and 3 bases from J; bases unmatched to any gene: 4. CDR3 sequence reads: CSVTDRGDYGYTF. Written as DNA, the CDR3 is TGCAGCGTAACGGACAGGGGGGACTATGGCTACACCTTC.

This clonotype was observed a few times. The chain uses TRBV20-1 and TRBJ2-7, with 8 nucleotides matching TRBD2. J gave up 1 base and V 5 bases, and 4 bases lay outside the gene matches. The germline V gene has CDR1 DFQATT and CDR2 SNEGSKA (reference sequence). The length of the CDR3 is 13 residues. CDR3 region: CSAATSASYEQYF. CDR3 nucleotide sequence: TGCAGTGCTGCGACTAGCGCTTCCTACGAGCAGTACTTC.

As to this clonotype: A read error is possible here, since a much larger clone lies one base away. This chain joins TRBV20-1 and TRBJ1-2, with D possibly TRBD1 on 5 matching bases. V was cut by 6 bases and J by 8 bases, with 13 bases left in between. The CDR3 is 11 residues long. Germline lookup yields CDR1 DFQATT and CDR2 SNEGSKA (reference sequence). The CDR3 DNA follows: TGCAGTGCCCTTGACAGACGAGGCTACACCTTC. Its protein product is CSALDRRGYTF.

In this sample, this clonotype turned up many times. The genes are TRBV20-1 and TRBJ1-2, with a weak D call TRBD1 (5 bases). Germline-derived CDR1 and CDR2 are DFQATT and SNEGSKA (reference sequence). The CDR3 length is 10 residues. Trimming stripped 5 bases from V and 8 bases from J, with 9 bases between. The CDR3 region has the DNA TGCAGTGCTTGGGGGAACGGCTACACCTTC. Translating gives CSAWGNGYTF.

The chain combines TRBV9 with TRBJ2-6; 7 bases are shared with TRBD2. The germline gives CDR1 SGDLS, CDR2 YYNGEE. This CDR3 is built from 16 residues. V shed 3 bases and J 5 bases; nucleotides not matched to a gene: 8. The CDR3 DNA sequence: TGTGCCAGCAGCGCCCTGGGAGGGCGTTGGGCCAACGTCCTGACTTTC. As protein: CASSALGGRWANVLTF. The full variable domain, with the rest looked up from reference TRBV9 and TRBJ2-6, is DSGVTQTPKHLITATGQRVTLRCSPRSGDLSVYWYQQSLDQGLQFLIQYYNGEERAKGNILERFSAQQFPDLHSELNLSSLELGDSALYFCASSALGGRWANVLTFGAGSRLTVL.

The sample holds a few counts of this clonotype. The V and J genes are TRBV4-1 and TRBJ2-7, with TRBD2 matching over 9 bases. Unmatched junction bases numbered 12, after V lost 8 bases and J lost 4 bases. The CDR3 contains 15 residues. Per the germline V gene, CDR1 is MGHRA and CDR2 is YSYEKL. CDR3 nucleotide sequence: TGCGCCAGCCGTCTTAGAGCGGGGGGCGCGTACGAGCAGTACTTC. It encodes CASRLRAGGAYEQYF.

The rearrangement uses TRBV5-6 and TRBJ1-3, with TRBD1 matching 9 bases. The CDR3 sequence is 15 residues long. Unmatched junction bases numbered 7, after V lost 3 bases and J lost 6 bases. CDR1 is SGHDT, CDR2 YYEEEE, per germline. The DNA of the CDR3 is TGTGCCAGCAGCTCTCCGGGACAGGGACCAAACACCATATATTTT. Translating it yields CASSSPGQGPNTIYF.

Many counts were recorded for this clonotype. This chain's CDR3 is CASSLDYRELFF. CDR3 nucleotides: TGTGCCAGCAGCTTAGATTACAGGGAGCTGTTTTTT. This chain joins TRBV7-6 and TRBJ2-2; D call uncertain. There are 12 residues in the CDR3. Germline lookup yields CDR1 SGHVS and CDR2 FNYEAQ. Trimming cost V 1 base and J 9 bases, with 6 bases left between them.

This clonotype was observed a handful of times. The chain uses TRBV20-1 and TRBJ2-7; no firm D call. The CDR3 length is 15 residues. Germline V lookup: CDR1 DFQATT, CDR2 SNEGSKA (reference sequence). V lost 6 bases and J 3 bases, leaving 21 bases between the germline ends. CDR3 bases: TGCAGTGCCCCCTCCCCGGACCGTCCGGGCTACGAGCAGTACTTC. Translated: CSAPSPDRPGYEQYF.

This clonotype was seen more than once but under ten times. The J gene is TRBJ1-4, the V gene TRBV7-9, with TRBD1 identical over 7 bases. The CDR3 runs 15 residues. Germline CDR1 is SEHNR and CDR2 is FQNEAQ (reference sequence). V lost 4 bases, J lost 4 bases, and 6 bases stayed unmatched. CDR3 in amino acids: CASSSGGQFNEKLFF. The CDR3 nucleotides read TGTGCCAGCAGCTCGGGGGGACAGTTTAATGAAAAACTGTTTTTT. The entire variable domain, with the rest obtained from reference TRBV7-9 and TRBJ1-4, is as follows: DTGVSQNPRHKITKRGQNVTFRCDPISEHNRLYWYRQTLGQGPEFLTYFQNEAQLEKSRLLSDRFSAERPKGSFSTLEIQRTEQGDSAMYLCASSSGGQFNEKLFFGSGTQLSVL.

For this clonotype: It is likely a read error, because the conserved phenylalanine at the end of the CDR3 is missing. CDR3 DNA sequence: TGTGCCAGCAGCTTTGGGACAGGGAATCAGCCCCAGCATTCT. The encoded protein is CASSFGTGNQPQHS. The genes are TRBV11-2 and TRBJ1-5; TRBD1 aligns across 9 bases. This CDR3 is built from 14 residues. The junction had 1 base not matched to a gene; V was cut back by 3 bases and J by 4 bases. The germline gives CDR1 SGHAT, CDR2 FQNNGV.

The V call is TRBV6-5, the J call TRBJ2-2; 9 bases fit TRBD2. Germline V gene lookup returns CDR1 MNHEY and CDR2 SVGAGI. The trim removed 2 bases at V and 6 bases at J, leaving 4 bases unmatched. This CDR3 is built from 15 residues. The CDR3 loop is CASSYGGGASGELFF. In nucleotides, the CDR3 is TGTGCCAGCAGTTACGGCGGGGGGGCCTCCGGGGAGCTGTTTTTT.

This clonotype was seen a single time. A much larger clone lies one base from this, so it may be a read error. CDR3 sequence (DNA): TGTGCCAGCAGCCCACCAGGGAAAGGCTACACCTTC. It is translated as CASSPPGKGYTF. V usage is TRBV5-6 and J usage is TRBJ1-2; D may be TRBD1 (5 bases). CDR3 length equals 12 residues. Trimming stripped 4 bases from V and 8 bases from J, with 12 bases between. Germline lookup yields CDR1 SGHDT and CDR2 YYEEEE.

The genes are TRBV4-1 and TRBJ1-4; 10 positions agree with TRBD1. The CDR3 is 17 amino acids. From germline, CDR1 is MGHRA and CDR2 YSYEKL. J lost 3 bases, V lost 5 bases, and 9 bases had no gene match. CDR3 DNA: TGCGCCAGCAGCTTCCGGGACAGGGGACCGGCTAATGAAAAACTGTTTTTT. It specifies CASSFRDRGPANEKLFF.

The rearrangement joins TRBV20-1 to TRBJ2-5, with D tentatively TRBD1 or TRBD2 (5 bases each). Trimming removed 3 bases at V and 2 bases at J, with 16 bases between. This CDR3 has 15 amino acids. Germline V gene data show CDR1 as DFQATT and CDR2 as SNEGSKA (reference sequence). The CDR3 region has the DNA TGCAGTGCTAGGGGAGCAGGGTGGGTTCAAGAGACCCAGTACTTC. This codes for CSARGAGWVQETQYF.

This clonotype turned up a few times. The CDR3 reads CASSGDWANEKLFF. For the CDR3, the DNA is TGTGCCAGCAGCGGCGACTGGGCTAATGAAAAACTGTTTTTT. This sequence joins TRBV9 and TRBJ1-4, with D uncertain. The ends were cut back, 3 bases at V and 3 bases at J, with 9 bases in the middle. The CDR3 is 14 amino acids. Looked up from germline, CDR1 is SGDLS and CDR2 is YYNGEE.